This T cell receptor (beta chain) stems from a study of T cell responses to AZD1222 COVID-19 vaccine. CDR3 length equals 16 residues. V dropped 2 bases and J dropped 0; count of bases not matched to a gene: 2. Germline assignment: CDR1 LNHNV and CDR2 YYDKDF (reference sequence). The repertoire was sequenced with immunoSEQ multiplex PCR; TCRdb's copy has only in-frame clones and lacks some. The data contain over 100,000 clones, more than 75% of them singletons. This TCR came from an adult in good health. The V gene is TRBV15, the J gene TRBJ2-1; TRBD2 matches at 9 bases. Sequenced here: peripheral blood, sampled on day 0 of AZD1222 vaccination. CDR3 in DNA: TGTGCCACCAGCAGATCGCGGGGGGGCTCCTACAATGAGCAGTTCTTC. This sequence encodes CATSRSRGGSYNEQFF.